This T cell receptor beta chain came from a study of cytomegalovirus exposure and HLA in healthy donors. General study findings and limits: The authors listed 164 TCR beta chains as cytomegalovirus-associated. It was reported that the classifier diagnosed cytomegalovirus status with high specificity and sensitivity in both the original and validation cohorts.

A note on this clone: Antigen specificity is unknown.

Germline V gene data show CDR1 as MNHNY and CDR2 as SVGAGI (reference sequence). V gave up 10 bases and J gave up 0 bases; unmatched junction bases: 6. CDR3 length equals 14 residues. The method was immunoSEQ multiplex PCR; TCRdb's version includes in-frame clones alone and lacks a portion of them. Of hundreds of thousands of clones in the sample, approximately 90% were seen once. Sequencing was carried out using PBMCs. The clonotype originates from a man in his late teens or twenties in good health and CMV-seronegative. This chain links TRBV6-6 with TRBJ1-2, with 9 nucleotides matching TRBD1. The CDR3 sequence: CATKDRGSNYGYTF. As DNA, the CDR3 is TGTGCCACCAAAGACAGGGGGTCTAACTATGGCTACACCTTC.